One sample yielded the 28 T cell receptor beta chains listed below, sequenced in a study of T cell responses to AZD1222 COVID-19 vaccine. Libraries were prepared by immunoSEQ multiplex PCR; TCRdb keeps only in-frame clonotypes and omits some of them. The sample table sets out some 150,000 clones. Sequencing input: peripheral blood. The receptors shown here come from an adult in good health.

This chain links TRBV6-6 with TRBJ1-4; weak D call: TRBD1 (6 bases). The length of the CDR3 is 12 residues. The germline V and J ends were trimmed by 10 bases and 5 bases, with 11 bases remaining between them. Germline V CDR1 and CDR2: MNHNY, SVGAGI (reference sequence). CDR3 nucleotides: TGTGCCACCCGGACAGAGAATGAAAAACTGTTTTTT. It specifies CATRTENEKLFF.

The chain carries TRBV4-1 and TRBJ1-6; D call uncertain. Trimming removed 0 bases at V and 3 bases at J, with 9 bases between. This CDR3 is built from 16 residues. Germline V CDR1 and CDR2: MGHRA, YSYEKL. CDR3 loop: CASSQEFSDYNSPLHF. The CDR3 region has the DNA TGCGCCAGCAGCCAAGAGTTCTCGGACTATAATTCACCCCTCCACTTT.

The rearrangement links TRBV30 to TRBJ1-2; unclear D gene. The CDR3 sequence is 13 residues long. Trimming cost V 2 bases and J 2 bases, with 9 bases left between them. The germline CDR1 and CDR2 sequences are GTSNPN and SVGIG (reference sequence). The CDR3 loop is CAWSSGANYGYTF. The CDR3 DNA reads TGTGCCTGGAGTTCCGGAGCCAACTATGGCTACACCTTC.

This chain joins TRBV11-3 and TRBJ1-1; D is possibly TRBD1 (6 bases). The V and J ends lost 5 bases and 4 bases respectively, with 8 bases between them. CDR1 and CDR2 from the germline V gene are SGHNT and YENEEA. This CDR3 is built from 12 residues. CDR3 nucleotide sequence: TGTGCCAGCAGCGAAGGGGGCACTGAAGCTTTCTTT. The encoded protein is CASSEGGTEAFF. Supplemented by reference TRBV11-3 and TRBJ1-1, the full variable domain reads EAGVVQSPRYKIIEKKQPVAFWCNPISGHNTLYWYLQNLGQGPELLIRYENEEAVDDSQLPKDRFSAERLKGVDSTLKIQPAELGDSAVYLCASSEGGTEAFFGQGTRLTVV.

The chain couples TRBV6-5 to TRBJ1-1; D is undetermined. The germline V gene has CDR1 MNHEY and CDR2 SVGAGI. The CDR3 consists of 15 residues. V dropped 7 bases and J dropped 1 base, with 16 bases sitting between them. The CDR3 nucleotides are TGTGCCAGCAAGATGGACCTCCCATCGAACACTGAAGCTTTCTTT. Amino acid sequence: CASKMDLPSNTEAFF.

CDR3 nucleotide sequence: TGTGCCAGCAGCTTTTTCCCACAGGGGTCCTCCTATAATTCACCCCTCCACTTT. This codes for CASSFFPQGSSYNSPLHF. The V call is TRBV11-2, the J call TRBJ1-6; 7 bases map to TRBD1. Looked up from germline, CDR1 is SGHAT and CDR2 is FQNNGV. The ends lost 3 bases at V and 0 bases at J; junction bases unmatched: 8. The CDR3 totals 18 residues.

This chain connects TRBV4-2 to TRBJ1-2, with D hard to call. V lost 4 bases to trimming and J lost 1 base, with 13 bases between them. Per the germline V gene, CDR1 is LGHNA and CDR2 is YNFKEQ. The CDR3 is made up of 15 amino acids. CDR3 nucleotide sequence: TGTGCCAGCAGCCCCCCAGTCGGGGATAACTATGGCTACACCTTC. Encoded protein: CASSPPVGDNYGYTF.

The chain has TRBV12-5 and TRBJ1-1; weak D call: TRBD1 (6 bases). Trimming cost V 1 base and J 1 base, with 7 bases left between them. Germline values: CDR1 LGHNT, CDR2 FRNRAP. The CDR3 is 14 amino acids. CDR3 sequence (DNA): TGTGCTAGTGGTTTGGGGGGACAGAACACTGAAGCTTTCTTT. This codes for CASGLGGQNTEAFF.

The chain links TRBV18 to TRBJ2-7; TRBD1 aligns across 7 bases. V was pared by 3 bases and J by 2 bases, with 16 bases of the junction left unmatched. This CDR3 is built from 18 residues. Germline CDR1 and CDR2: KGHSH and LQKENI. Written as DNA, the CDR3 is TGTGCCAGCTCACCTCTTGGTGTGACAGGGCAAGGGGCCTACGAGCAGTACTTC. Translation gives CASSPLGVTGQGAYEQYF.

The rearrangement links TRBV2 to TRBJ1-3; perhaps TRBD1 as D (5 bases). Per germline, CDR1 SNHLY and CDR2 FYNNEI. Trimming took 7 bases from V and 4 from J, leaving 20 bases between them. This CDR3 comprises 16 residues. The CDR3 DNA sequence: TGTGCCAGCACCAAGGAGGGGCTATCGGGCGGAAACACCATATATTTT. It is translated as CASTKEGLSGGNTIYF.

V gene TRBV11-1 combines with J gene TRBJ2-1; no reliable D call. Germline CDR1 is SGHAT and CDR2 is FQDESV (reference sequence). This CDR3 is built from 15 residues. V gave up 1 base and J gave up 1 base, with 8 bases separating them. In DNA, the CDR3 is TGTGCCAGCAGCTTAGGGGGTTCGTCCTACAATGAGCAGTTCTTC. This gives the protein CASSLGGSSYNEQFF.

The chain couples TRBV18 to TRBJ2-5; D possibly corresponds to TRBD2 (5 bases). Germline V lookup: CDR1 KGHSH, CDR2 LQKENI. The CDR3 contains 16 residues. V was clipped by 5 bases and J by 1 base, with 17 bases between them. The chain's CDR3 is CASSYYSVLAQETQYF. The CDR3 coding sequence is TGTGCCAGCTCATATTACTCAGTGCTAGCCCAAGAGACCCAGTACTTC.

The V call is TRBV19, the J call TRBJ2-5; 8 bases align to TRBD1. The CDR3 runs to 15 residues. Per germline, CDR1 LNHDA and CDR2 SQIVND (reference sequence). With V trimmed by 0 bases and J by 4 bases, 4 bases remained unmatched. The CDR3 DNA reads TGTGCCAGTAGTATAGATACAGGGGGTCGAGAGACCCAGTACTTC. Translating it yields CASSIDTGGRETQYF. Drawing the rest from reference TRBV19 and TRBJ2-5, the complete variable domain is DGGITQSPKYLFRKEGQNVTLSCEQNLNHDAMYWYRQDPGQGLRLIYYSQIVNDFQKGDIAEGYSVSREKKESFPLTVTSAQKNPTAFYLCASSIDTGGRETQYFGPGTRLLVL.

The rearrangement uses TRBV7-9 and TRBJ2-1, with D uncertain. The CDR3 loop spans 12 amino acids. CDR1 and CDR2 from the germline V gene are SEHNR and FQNEAQ (reference sequence). The ends were cut back, 5 bases at V and 8 bases at J, with 10 bases in the middle. CDR3 region: CASSLLIYEQFF. CDR3 nucleotides: TGTGCCAGCAGCCTTTTAATTTATGAGCAGTTCTTC. Full variable domain (missing parts from reference TRBV7-9 and TRBJ2-1): DTGVSQNPRHKITKRGQNVTFRCDPISEHNRLYWYRQTLGQGPEFLTYFQNEAQLEKSRLLSDRFSAERPKGSFSTLEIQRTEQGDSAMYLCASSLLIYEQFFGPGTRLTVL.

This chain links TRBV28 with TRBJ1-2, with D perhaps TRBD1 (6 bases). The germline V gene has CDR1 MDHEN and CDR2 SYDVKM. V lost 4 bases and J lost 7, with 16 bases in between. This CDR3 has 14 amino acids. DNA for the CDR3: TGTGCCAGCAGTTCCCCCCCTGGGGGCCCTGGCTACACCTTC. Its translation: CASSSPPGGPGYTF.

V is TRBV4-2 and J is TRBJ1-5; the D is unclear. The germline V gene has CDR1 LGHNA and CDR2 YNFKEQ. Between the trimmed V and J ends, which lost 5 bases and 7 bases, there was a span of 9 bases. This CDR3 has 12 residues. In DNA form, the CDR3 reads TGTGCCAGCAGCTTTAGAGACCAGCCCCAGCATTTT. Translated: CASSFRDQPQHF.

The chain couples TRBV7-6 to TRBJ2-1; D is uncertain. Germline V gene lookup returns CDR1 SGHVS and CDR2 FNYEAQ. The germline V and J ends were trimmed by 5 bases and 7 bases, with 12 bases remaining between them. The CDR3 has 13 amino acids. Here the CDR3 DNA reads TGTGCCAGCAGCCGGACCTTGCGGAATGAGCAGTTCTTC. It translates to CASSRTLRNEQFF.

The chain carries TRBV24-1 and TRBJ1-4; a possible D gene is TRBD1 (6 bases). Germline V gene lookup returns CDR1 KGHDR and CDR2 SFDVKD. This CDR3 comprises 19 residues. Trimming left V 2 bases short and J 4 bases short, with 22 bases between. The CDR3 reads CATSDSPSRRGAGNEKLFF. The DNA for the CDR3 is TGTGCCACCAGTGATTCCCCCTCCCGGCGGGGGGCCGGTAATGAAAAACTGTTTTTT.

The J gene is TRBJ2-5, the V gene TRBV7-9; perhaps TRBD2 as D (5 bases). The V gene lost 3 bases and the J gene lost 4 bases, with 9 bases spanning the gap. The CDR3 is made up of 13 amino acids. CDR1 SEHNR and CDR2 FQNEAQ come from the germline V gene (reference sequence). CDR3 amino acids: CASSFFGLETQYF. Here the CDR3 DNA reads TGTGCCAGCAGCTTCTTCGGACTAGAGACCCAGTACTTC.

The CDR3 nucleotides are TGTGCCACCGCCGGGACTAGCGGGGGGGCGGAGACCCAGTACTTC. Its protein is CATAGTSGGAETQYF. The chain links TRBV5-6 to TRBJ2-5; TRBD2 agrees at 16 bases. J gave up 5 bases and V 9 bases, and 7 bases lay outside the gene matches. Germline CDR1 is SGHDT and CDR2 is YYEEEE. This CDR3 contains 15 residues. Full variable domain (remainder filled in from reference TRBV5-6 and TRBJ2-5): DAGVTQSPTHLIKTRGQQVTLRCSPKSGHDTVSWYQQALGQGPQFIFQYYEEEERQRGNFPDRFSGHQFPNYSSELNVNALLLGDSALYLCATAGTSGGAETQYFGPGTRLLVL.

The chain carries TRBV6-5 and TRBJ1-6, with 7 bases aligning to TRBD1. The V and J ends lost 5 bases and 8 bases, in that order; junction bases with no gene match: 3. Per germline, CDR1 MNHEY and CDR2 SVGAGI. The CDR3 length is 13 residues. DNA for the CDR3: TGTGCCAGCAGTACAGGGGAGGATTCACCCCTCCACTTT. The encoded protein is CASSTGEDSPLHF.

The J gene is TRBJ2-3, the V gene TRBV4-3; no definite D call. Trimming pared 1 base from V and 5 bases from J, leaving 13 bases between. CDR3 length: 15 residues. Germline CDR1 reads LGHNA; CDR2 reads YSLEER. Here the CDR3 reads CASSQGIENGDTQYF. The CDR3 coding sequence is TGCGCCAGCAGCCAAGGGATAGAGAACGGAGATACGCAGTATTTT.

This sequence joins TRBV25-1 and TRBJ1-2, with a possible D match to TRBD1 (5 bases). This CDR3 is 15 amino acids long. The germline V gene has CDR1 MGHDK and CDR2 SYGVNS. Trimming removed 5 bases from V and 4 bases from J, with 17 bases in between. The DNA of the CDR3 is TGTGCCAGCAGTCATGGGGCCAGTCAAAGCTATGGCTACACCTTC. Translating gives CASSHGASQSYGYTF.

The J gene is TRBJ1-2, the V gene TRBV11-2; TRBD1 agrees at 7 bases. The junction had 5 bases not matched to a gene; V was cut back by 1 base and J by 6 bases. The CDR3 has 14 amino acids. Germline lookup yields CDR1 SGHAT and CDR2 FQNNGV. The CDR3 DNA follows: TGTGCCAGCAGCTTAGGGACAGGCCCCAATGGCTACACCTTC. It translates to CASSLGTGPNGYTF. The variable domain in full, completed from reference TRBV11-2 and TRBJ1-2, reads EAGVAQSPRYKIIEKRQSVAFWCNPISGHATLYWYQQILGQGPKLLIQFQNNGVVDDSQLPKDRFSAERLKGVDSTLKIQPAKLEDSAVYLCASSLGTGPNGYTFGSGTRLTVV.

The CDR3 protein is CASSFGQNTGELFF. CDR3 in DNA: TGCGCCAGCAGTTTCGGACAGAACACCGGGGAGCTGTTTTTT. V is TRBV4-1 and J is TRBJ2-2; D is perhaps TRBD1 (5 bases). CDR1 is MGHRA and CDR2 is YSYEKL in the germline V gene. CDR3 length equals 14 residues. Trimming took off 6 bases at V and 1 base at J, with 9 bases between the two ends.

The chain couples TRBV11-3 to TRBJ2-7; D unclear. There are 14 residues in the CDR3. V lost 5 bases and J 3 bases, leaving 14 bases between the germline ends. Germline loops: CDR1 SGHNT, CDR2 YENEEA. The DNA of the CDR3 is TGTGCCAGCAGCCCCTTCCCCGCCGACTACGAGCAGTACTTC. Translating gives CASSPFPADYEQYF.

The gene calls are TRBV19 and TRBJ2-6, with TRBD1 matching 7 bases. With 1 base clipped from V and 2 bases from J, the junction kept 5 bases outside the gene matches. The germline CDR1 and CDR2 sequences are LNHDA and SQIVND (reference sequence). This CDR3 has 17 amino acids. The DNA of the CDR3 is TGTGCCAGTAGTATAGGACAGGGTCTAGCTGGGGCCAACGTCCTGACTTTC. Protein: CASSIGQGLAGANVLTF.

The chain recombines TRBV4-3 with TRBJ2-7, with 8 positions matching TRBD1. Germline V gene lookup returns CDR1 LGHNA and CDR2 YSLEER. The V and J ends lost 1 base and 0 bases, in that order; junction bases with no gene match: 2. The CDR3 is 15 residues long. The CDR3 sequence: CASSQVQGASYEQYF. The CDR3 region has the DNA TGCGCCAGCAGCCAAGTTCAGGGGGCCTCCTACGAGCAGTACTTC.